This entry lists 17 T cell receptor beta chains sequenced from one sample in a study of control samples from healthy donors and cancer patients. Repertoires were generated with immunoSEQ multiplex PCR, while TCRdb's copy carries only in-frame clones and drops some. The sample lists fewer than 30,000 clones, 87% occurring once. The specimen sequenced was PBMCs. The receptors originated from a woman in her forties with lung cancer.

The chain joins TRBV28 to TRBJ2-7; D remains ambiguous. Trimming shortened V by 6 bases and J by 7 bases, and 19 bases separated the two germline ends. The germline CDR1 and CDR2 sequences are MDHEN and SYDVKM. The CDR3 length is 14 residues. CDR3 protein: CASRPSLGLGEQYF. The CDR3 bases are TGTGCCAGCAGGCCATCCCTAGGGTTGGGGGAGCAGTACTTC. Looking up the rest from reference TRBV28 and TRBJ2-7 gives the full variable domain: DVKVTQSSRYLVKRTGEKVFLECVQDMDHENMFWYRQDPGLGLRLIYFSYDVKMKEKGDIPEGYSVSREKKERFSLILESASTNQTSMYLCASRPSLGLGEQYFGPGTRLTVT.

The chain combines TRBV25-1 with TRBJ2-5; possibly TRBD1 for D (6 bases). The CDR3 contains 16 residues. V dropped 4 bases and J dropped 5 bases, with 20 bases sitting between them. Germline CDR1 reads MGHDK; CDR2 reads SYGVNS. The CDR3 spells CASSGEQGSFTETQYF. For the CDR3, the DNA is TGTGCCAGCAGTGGAGAACAGGGAAGTTTTACGGAGACCCAGTACTTC.

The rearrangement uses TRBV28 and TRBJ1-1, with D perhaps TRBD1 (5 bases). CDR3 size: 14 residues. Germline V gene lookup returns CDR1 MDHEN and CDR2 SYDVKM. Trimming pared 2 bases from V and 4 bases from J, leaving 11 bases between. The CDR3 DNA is TGTGCCAGCAGTTTAGGCAGGGTGGCCACTGAAGCTTTCTTT. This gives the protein CASSLGRVATEAFF.

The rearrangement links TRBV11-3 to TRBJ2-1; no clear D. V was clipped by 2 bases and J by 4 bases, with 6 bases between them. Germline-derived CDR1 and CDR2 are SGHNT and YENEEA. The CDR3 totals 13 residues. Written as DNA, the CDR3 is TGTGCCAGCAGCTTATCCGGTTACAATGAGCAGTTCTTC. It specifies CASSLSGYNEQFF. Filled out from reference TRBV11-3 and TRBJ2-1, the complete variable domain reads EAGVVQSPRYKIIEKKQPVAFWCNPISGHNTLYWYLQNLGQGPELLIRYENEEAVDDSQLPKDRFSAERLKGVDSTLKIQPAELGDSAVYLCASSLSGYNEQFFGPGTRLTVL.

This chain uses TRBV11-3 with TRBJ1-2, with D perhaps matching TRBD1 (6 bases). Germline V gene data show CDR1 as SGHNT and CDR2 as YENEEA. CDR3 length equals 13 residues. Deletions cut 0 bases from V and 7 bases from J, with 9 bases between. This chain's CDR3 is CASSLEGARGYTF. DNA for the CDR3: TGTGCCAGCAGCTTAGAGGGGGCGCGTGGCTACACCTTC.

The CDR3 DNA reads as TGTGCCAGTACTCCCCCCGGGGGGAGTGGAAACACCATATATTTT. Its protein is CASTPPGGSGNTIYF. The V and J genes are TRBV19 and TRBJ1-3; weak D call: TRBD1 (5 bases). Trimming shortened V by 7 bases and J by 3 bases, and 16 bases separated the two germline ends. The V gene's germline CDR1 is LNHDA and CDR2 SQIVND (reference sequence). CDR3 length: 15 residues.

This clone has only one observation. The CDR3 DNA is TGCGCCAGCAGCCAAGATCACGTAAGAGGCGACACCTTC. Translating it yields CASSQDHVRGDTF. V usage is TRBV4-1 and J usage is TRBJ1-2; no definite D call. Trimming pared 0 bases from V and 12 bases from J, leaving 14 bases between. Germline-derived CDR1 and CDR2 are MGHRA and YSYEKL. This CDR3 has 13 residues.

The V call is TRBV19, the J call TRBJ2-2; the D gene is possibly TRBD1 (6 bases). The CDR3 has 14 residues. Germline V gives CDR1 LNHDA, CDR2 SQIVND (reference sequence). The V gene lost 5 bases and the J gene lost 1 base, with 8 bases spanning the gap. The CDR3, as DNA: TGTGCCAGTAGTTGGACAGAGAACACCGGGGAGCTGTTTTTT. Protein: CASSWTENTGELFF.

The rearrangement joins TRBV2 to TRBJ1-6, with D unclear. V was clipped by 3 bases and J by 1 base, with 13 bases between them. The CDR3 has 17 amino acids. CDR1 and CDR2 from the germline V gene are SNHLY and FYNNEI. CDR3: CASSERRPQSYNSPLHF. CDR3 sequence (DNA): TGTGCCAGCAGTGAGCGCAGGCCCCAATCCTATAATTCACCCCTCCACTTT.

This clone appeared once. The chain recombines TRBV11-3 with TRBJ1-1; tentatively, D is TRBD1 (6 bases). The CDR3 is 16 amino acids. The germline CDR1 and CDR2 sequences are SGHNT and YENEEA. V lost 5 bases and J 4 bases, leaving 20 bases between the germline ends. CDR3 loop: CASSPPGGGLSTEAFF. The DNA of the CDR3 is TGTGCCAGCAGCCCTCCGGGGGGGGGCTTATCCACTGAAGCTTTCTTT.

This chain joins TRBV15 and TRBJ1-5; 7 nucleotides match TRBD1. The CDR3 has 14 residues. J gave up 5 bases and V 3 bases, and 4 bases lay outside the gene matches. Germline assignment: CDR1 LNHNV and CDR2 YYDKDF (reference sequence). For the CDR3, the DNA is TGTGCCACCAGCAGGGGGGACAGTTATCAGCCCCAGCATTTT. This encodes CATSRGDSYQPQHF.

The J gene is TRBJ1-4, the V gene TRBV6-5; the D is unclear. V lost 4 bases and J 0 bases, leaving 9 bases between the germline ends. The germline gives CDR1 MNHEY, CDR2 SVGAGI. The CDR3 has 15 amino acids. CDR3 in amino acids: CASSSELATNEKLFF. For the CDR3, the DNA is TGTGCCAGCAGTTCGGAACTCGCAACTAATGAAAAACTGTTTTTT.

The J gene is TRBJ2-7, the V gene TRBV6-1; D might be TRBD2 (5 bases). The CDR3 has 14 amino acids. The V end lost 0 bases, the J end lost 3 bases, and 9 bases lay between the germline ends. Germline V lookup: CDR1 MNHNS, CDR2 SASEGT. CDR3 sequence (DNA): TGTGCCAGCAGTGAAGCGCGGGCGATCTACGAGCAGTACTTC. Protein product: CASSEARAIYEQYF.

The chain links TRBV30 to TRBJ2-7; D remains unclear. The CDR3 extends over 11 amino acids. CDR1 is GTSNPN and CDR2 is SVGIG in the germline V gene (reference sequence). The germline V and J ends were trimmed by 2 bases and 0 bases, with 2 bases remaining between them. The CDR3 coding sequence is TGTGCCTGGAGTCACTCCTACGAGCAGTACTTC. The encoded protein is CAWSHSYEQYF.

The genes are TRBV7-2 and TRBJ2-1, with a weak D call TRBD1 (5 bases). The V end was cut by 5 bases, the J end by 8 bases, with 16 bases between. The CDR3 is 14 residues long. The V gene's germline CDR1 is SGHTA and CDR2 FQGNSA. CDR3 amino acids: CASSPVTASDEQFF. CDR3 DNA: TGTGCCAGCAGCCCTGTGACAGCCTCCGATGAGCAGTTCTTC.

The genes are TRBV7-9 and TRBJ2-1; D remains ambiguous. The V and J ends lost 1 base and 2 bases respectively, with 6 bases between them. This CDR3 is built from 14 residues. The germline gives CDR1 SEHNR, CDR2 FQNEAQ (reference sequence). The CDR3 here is CASSLGGTYNEQFF. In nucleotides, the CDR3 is TGTGCCAGCAGCTTAGGGGGTACCTACAATGAGCAGTTCTTC.

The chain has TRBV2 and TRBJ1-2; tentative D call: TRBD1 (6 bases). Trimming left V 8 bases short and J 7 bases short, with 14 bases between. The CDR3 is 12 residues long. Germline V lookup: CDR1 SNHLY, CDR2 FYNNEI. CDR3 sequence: CASGTGFRGYTF. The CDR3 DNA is TGTGCCAGCGGAACAGGGTTTCGTGGCTACACCTTC.